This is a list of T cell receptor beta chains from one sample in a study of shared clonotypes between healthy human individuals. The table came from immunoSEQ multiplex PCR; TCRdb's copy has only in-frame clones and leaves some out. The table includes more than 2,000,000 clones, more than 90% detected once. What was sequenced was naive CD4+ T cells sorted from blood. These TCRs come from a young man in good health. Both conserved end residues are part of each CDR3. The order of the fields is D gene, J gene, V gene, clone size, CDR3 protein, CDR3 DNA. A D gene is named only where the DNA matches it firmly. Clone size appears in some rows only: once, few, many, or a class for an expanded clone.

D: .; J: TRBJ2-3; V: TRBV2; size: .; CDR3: CASSDKAAPTDTQYF; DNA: TGTGCCAGCAGTGATAAGGCAGCCCCCACAGATACGCAGTATTTT
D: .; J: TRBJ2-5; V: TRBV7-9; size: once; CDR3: CASSLFASQETQYF; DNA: TGTGCCAGCAGCTTATTTGCCAGCCAAGAGACCCAGTACTTC
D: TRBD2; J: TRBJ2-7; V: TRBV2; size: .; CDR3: CASSQFPSGALTYEQYF; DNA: TGTGCCAGCAGCCAATTCCCCAGCGGGGCTCTAACCTACGAGCAGTACTTC
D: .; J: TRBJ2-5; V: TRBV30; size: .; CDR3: CAWSRETGRRETQYF; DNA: TGTGCCTGGAGTCGAGAGACGGGGAGAAGGGAGACCCAGTACTTC
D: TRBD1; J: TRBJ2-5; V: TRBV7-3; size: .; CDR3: CASSFDRGRETQYF; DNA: TGTGCCAGCAGCTTCGACAGGGGAAGAGAGACCCAGTACTTC
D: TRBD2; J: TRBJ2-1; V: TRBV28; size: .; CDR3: CASNSFSGGYNEQFF; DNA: TGTGCCAGCAATTCCTTTAGCGGGGGGTACAATGAGCAGTTCTTC
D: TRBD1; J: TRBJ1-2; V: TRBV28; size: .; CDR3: CASRGGQGTNYGYTF; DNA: TGTGCCAGCAGGGGGGGACAGGGAACTAACTATGGCTACACCTTC
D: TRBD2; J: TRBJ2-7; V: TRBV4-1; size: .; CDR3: CASSQDWGAGGLAGAYEQYF; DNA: TGCGCCAGCAGCCAAGATTGGGGGGCGGGCGGACTAGCGGGGGCCTACGAGCAGTACTTC
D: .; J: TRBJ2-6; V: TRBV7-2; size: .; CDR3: CASSFRAGANVLTF; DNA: TGTGCCAGCAGCTTCCGGGCTGGGGCCAACGTCCTGACTTTC
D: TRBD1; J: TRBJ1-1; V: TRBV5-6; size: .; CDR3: CASSLISGGVNTEAFF; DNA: TGTGCCAGCAGCTTGATCTCAGGGGGGGTGAACACTGAAGCTTTCTTT
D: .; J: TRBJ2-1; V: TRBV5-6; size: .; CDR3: CASSWREAGAYNEQFF; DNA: TGTGCCAGCAGCTGGCGGGAAGCGGGTGCCTACAATGAGCAGTTCTTC
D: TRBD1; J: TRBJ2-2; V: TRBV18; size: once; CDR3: CASSPLGGRTGELFF; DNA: TGTGCCAGCTCACCATTAGGGGGCAGGACCGGGGAGCTGTTTTTT
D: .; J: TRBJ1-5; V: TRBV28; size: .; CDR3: CASTESGYSNQPQHF; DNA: TGTGCCAGCACCGAAAGTGGGTATAGCAATCAGCCCCAGCATTTT
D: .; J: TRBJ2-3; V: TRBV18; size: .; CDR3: CASSPSNTQYF; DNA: TGTGCCAGCTCACCCTCGAATACGCAGTATTTT
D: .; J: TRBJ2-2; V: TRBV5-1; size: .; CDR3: CASTFGQPNTGELFF; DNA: TGCGCCAGCACCTTTGGACAGCCGAACACCGGGGAGCTGTTTTTT
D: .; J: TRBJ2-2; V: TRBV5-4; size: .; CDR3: CASSIASPNTGELFF; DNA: TGTGCCAGCAGCATCGCTAGCCCGAACACCGGGGAGCTGTTTTTT
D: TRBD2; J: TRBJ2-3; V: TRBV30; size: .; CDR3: CAWSPGTSMGARDTQYF; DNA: TGTGCCTGGAGCCCCGGGACTAGCATGGGGGCGAGAGATACGCAGTATTTT
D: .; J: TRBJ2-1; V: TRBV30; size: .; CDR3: CAWTQARLSSYNEQFF; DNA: TGTGCCTGGACCCAGGCCCGGTTAAGCTCCTACAATGAGCAGTTCTTC
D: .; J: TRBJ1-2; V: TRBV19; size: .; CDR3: CASSIGVSSYGYTF; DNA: TGTGCCAGTAGTATAGGGGTCTCCAGCTATGGCTACACCTTC
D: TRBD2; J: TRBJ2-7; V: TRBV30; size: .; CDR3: CAWNSGANYEQYF; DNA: TGTGCCTGGAATAGCGGGGCAAACTACGAGCAGTACTTC
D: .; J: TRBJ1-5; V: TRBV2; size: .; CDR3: CASSGSRGHQPQHF; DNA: TGTGCCAGCAGTGGGTCCCGGGGCCATCAGCCCCAGCATTTT
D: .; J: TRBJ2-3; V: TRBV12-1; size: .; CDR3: CASSSLAGGNTDTQYF; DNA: TGTGCCAGCAGCTCTCTAGCGGGAGGCAACACAGATACGCAGTATTTT
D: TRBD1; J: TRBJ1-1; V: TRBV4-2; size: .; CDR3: CASSHVRDRNTEAFF; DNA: TGTGCCAGCAGCCACGTCAGGGACAGAAACACTGAAGCTTTCTTT
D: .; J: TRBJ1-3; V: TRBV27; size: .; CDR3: CASSSVFSGNTIYF; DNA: TGTGCCAGCAGCTCCGTTTTCTCTGGAAACACCATATATTTT
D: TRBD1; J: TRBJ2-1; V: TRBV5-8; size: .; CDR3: CASRRTGQGTYNEQFF; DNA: TGTGCCAGCAGGCGGACGGGACAGGGGACGTACAATGAGCAGTTCTTC
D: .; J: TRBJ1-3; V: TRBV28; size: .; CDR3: CASSAGTISGNTIYF; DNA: TGTGCCAGCAGCGCCGGGACCATCTCTGGAAACACCATATATTTT
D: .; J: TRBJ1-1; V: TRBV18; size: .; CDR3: CASSPLEGTEAFF; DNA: TGTGCCAGCTCACCGCTGGAAGGGACTGAAGCTTTCTTT
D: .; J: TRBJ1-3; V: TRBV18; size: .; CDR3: CASSPTVGYPGNTIYF; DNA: TGTGCCAGCTCACCCACCGTGGGATATCCTGGAAACACCATATATTTT
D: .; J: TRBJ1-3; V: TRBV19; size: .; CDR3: CASSIQGRSGNTIYF; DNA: TGTGCCAGTAGTATCCAGGGAAGGTCTGGAAACACCATATATTTT
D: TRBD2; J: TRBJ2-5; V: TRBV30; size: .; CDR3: CAWSIGGGKETQYF; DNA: TGTGCCTGGAGTATAGGCGGGGGGAAAGAGACCCAGTACTTC
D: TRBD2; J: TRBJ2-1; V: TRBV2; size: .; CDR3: CASRRTSGSGNEQFF; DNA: TGTGCCAGCAGGCGGACTAGCGGGAGCGGCAATGAGCAGTTCTTC
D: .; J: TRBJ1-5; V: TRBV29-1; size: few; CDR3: CSVEWGSAQHF; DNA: TGCAGCGTTGAATGGGGATCGGCCCAGCATTTT
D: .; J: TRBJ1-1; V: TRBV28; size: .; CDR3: CASSFLGLNTEAFF; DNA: TGTGCCAGCAGTTTTTTGGGACTGAACACTGAAGCTTTCTTT
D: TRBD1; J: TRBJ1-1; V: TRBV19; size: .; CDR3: CASSTGQGAYTEAFF; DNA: TGTGCCAGTAGCACCGGACAGGGGGCCTACACTGAAGCTTTCTTT
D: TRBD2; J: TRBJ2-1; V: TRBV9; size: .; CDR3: CASSVAWSSGSYDEQFF; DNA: TGTGCCAGCAGCGTAGCTTGGTCTAGCGGGAGTTACGATGAGCAGTTCTTC
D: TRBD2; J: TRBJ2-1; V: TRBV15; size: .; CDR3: CATSRDLAGKFF; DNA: TGTGCCACCAGCAGAGACCTAGCGGGAAAGTTCTTC
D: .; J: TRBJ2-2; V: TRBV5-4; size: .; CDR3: CASSSLGGGQTGELFF; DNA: TGTGCCAGCAGCTCCCTTGGGGGAGGCCAAACCGGGGAGCTGTTTTTT